This TCR beta chain was recorded in a study of T cell repertoires in cytomegalovirus infection. As for the study in general: Public TCR beta signatures were indicative of both CMV infection and a matching HLA type.

Germline V gives CDR1 SGHTA, CDR2 FQGNSA. V lost 8 bases, J lost 8 bases, and 22 bases lay in between. This CDR3 has 15 residues. This clonotype was detected ten times or more. Its antigen is unidentified. General study findings and limits: There were HLA-C-restricted CMV-specific TCR beta clonotypes dominating the ex vivo response.

In TCRdb, the reads were re-called with MiXCR into one record per CDR3 protein. The top ten hold under 25% of the sample, which has 250,000 to 300,000 distinct CDR3 sequences, 22% seen once. The sequence derives from a human donor in good health (CMV status not recorded). Some clones in this sample may be carry-over from other donors' samples. The input for sequencing was cultured PBMCs, taken from culture after CMV antigen stimulation. V is TRBV7-2 and J is TRBJ2-1, with TRBD2 as a possible D gene (6 bases). This CDR3 reads CASRREGGGIYEQFF. The CDR3, as DNA: TGTGCCAGCCGGAGAGAGGGTGGCGGGATATATGAGCAGTTCTTC.